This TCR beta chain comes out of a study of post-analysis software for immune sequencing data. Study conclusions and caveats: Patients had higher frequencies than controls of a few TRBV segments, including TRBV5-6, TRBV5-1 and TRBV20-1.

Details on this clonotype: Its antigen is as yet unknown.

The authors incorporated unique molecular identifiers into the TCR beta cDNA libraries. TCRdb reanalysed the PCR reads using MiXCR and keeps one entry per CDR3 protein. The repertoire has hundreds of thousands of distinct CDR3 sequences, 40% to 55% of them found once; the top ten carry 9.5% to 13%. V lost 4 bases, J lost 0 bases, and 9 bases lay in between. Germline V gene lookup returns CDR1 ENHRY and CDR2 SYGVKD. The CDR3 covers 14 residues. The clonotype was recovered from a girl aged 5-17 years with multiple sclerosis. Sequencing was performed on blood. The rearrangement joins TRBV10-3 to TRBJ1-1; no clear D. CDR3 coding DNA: TGTGCCATCAGTGTTGGCAACTTGAACACTGAAGCTTTCTTT. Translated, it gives CAISVGNLNTEAFF.